The clone carrying this T cell receptor beta chain occurred many times. Its cognate antigen is unknown. V was cut by 1 base and J by 7 bases, with 10 bases left in between. CDR3 size: 14 residues. Germline V gene sequence: CDR1 LGHDT, CDR2 YNNKEL (reference sequence). This sample is part of a study of human T cells and chemical hapten exposure. Single cDNA molecules in the library carried unique molecular identifiers attached during preparation. Via MiXCR, TCRdb re-called the RACE reads, giving one row per CDR3 protein. The table records 75,000 to 80,000 distinct CDR3 sequences, 8.5% to 10% of them present only once. Whole-study findings and limits: Those TCRs sitting above 1 in 1000 frequency stayed the same with DPC sensitization.

Indicated time point: healthy volunteer bleed at 6 weeks. Someone pulled total RNA out of unfractionated whole blood. This chain uses TRBV3-1 with TRBJ2-2; D is unresolved. Sequencing was carried out using whole blood. The origin of this receptor is a female donor in good health. Some clones in this sample may be carry-over from other donors' samples. The CDR3 spells CASSQGAVSGELFF. For the CDR3, the DNA is TGTGCCAGCAGCCAAGGAGCAGTCAGCGGGGAGCTGTTTTTT.